One sample yielded the 19 T cell receptor beta chains listed below, sequenced in a study of blood T cell repertoires in COVID-19. Measured with immunoSEQ multiplex PCR; TCRdb has only the in-frame clones, and not every one. Of about 220,000 clones listed, 80% to 90% were seen once; the top ten hold 2% to 2.5%. The sequenced material came from peripheral blood. The receptor set was obtained from a man younger than 40 who had recovered from COVID-19.

For the CDR3, the DNA is TGTGCCAGCAGCTTAGTCTCGGTTTACGAGCAGTACTTC. This codes for CASSLVSVYEQYF. This chain connects TRBV11-2 to TRBJ2-7; D ambiguous. The CDR3 has 13 amino acids. Germline CDR1 and CDR2: SGHAT and FQNNGV. The V and J ends lost 1 base and 4 bases respectively, with 8 bases between them.

In this sample, this clone turned up once. DNA for the CDR3: TGTGCCAGCCTTGGTGGGGGGGCGCGGGGCTACACCTTC. Translating gives CASLGGGARGYTF. The chain couples TRBV12-3 or TRBV12-4 to TRBJ1-2; D may be TRBD1 (6 bases). This CDR3 contains 13 residues. Deletions cut 8 bases from V and 8 bases from J, with 18 bases between.

This clone was observed a single time. The V gene is TRBV29-1, the J gene TRBJ1-4; TRBD1 is a possible D gene (5 bases). Germline-derived CDR1 and CDR2 are SQVTM and ANQGSEA. V lost 7 bases and J 8 bases, leaving 11 bases between the germline ends. CDR3 length: 11 residues. The CDR3 coding sequence is TGCAGCGCTGGGGAGGGGGAAAAACTGTTTTTT. This codes for CSAGEGEKLFF.

The chain carries TRBV18 and TRBJ1-3; D ambiguous. Germline V gene lookup returns CDR1 KGHSH and CDR2 LQKENI. The CDR3 is made up of 15 amino acids. V was clipped by 4 bases and J by 4 bases, with 14 bases between them. The CDR3 DNA is TGTGCCAGCTCACGGGCTGGCGCGATCGGAAACACCATATATTTT. This translates into CASSRAGAIGNTIYF.

The chain is built from TRBV7-2 and TRBJ2-2, with 10 bases lining up with TRBD2. CDR1 and CDR2 from the germline V gene are SGHTA and FQGNSA. There are 16 residues in the CDR3. V trimming: 4 bases; J trimming: 7 bases; junction bases outside the gene matches: 9. The CDR3 loop is CASSWSGGGQVGELFF. The CDR3 DNA is TGTGCCAGCAGCTGGAGCGGGGGGGGTCAGGTCGGGGAGCTGTTTTTT.

The rearrangement links TRBV27 to TRBJ1-5; weak D call: TRBD1 (6 bases). The V gene's germline CDR1 is MNHEY and CDR2 SMNVEV (reference sequence). V gave up 6 bases and J gave up 2 bases, with 14 bases separating them. There are 15 residues in the CDR3. The CDR3, as DNA: TGTGCCAGCAGCAAACAGGGACGGGGCAATCAGCCCCAGCATTTT. This translates into CASSKQGRGNQPQHF.

The J gene is TRBJ2-7, the V gene TRBV6-6, with 9 bases that match TRBD1. CDR1 and CDR2 (germline): MNHNY, SVGAGI (reference sequence). The CDR3 runs to 13 residues. V dropped 6 bases and J dropped 2; count of bases not matched to a gene: 2. CDR3 amino acids: CASSRDRAYEQYF. The CDR3 region has the DNA TGTGCCAGCAGCCGGGACAGGGCCTACGAGCAGTACTTC.

The V and J genes are TRBV10-3 and TRBJ2-7; TRBD1 agrees at 9 bases. The germline gives CDR1 ENHRY, CDR2 SYGVKD. This CDR3 is built from 15 residues. J gave up 0 bases and V 6 bases, and 6 bases lay outside the gene matches. The DNA of the CDR3 is TGTGCCATCAGGGCCGGGACAGGGATCTCCTACGAGCAGTACTTC. Amino acids: CAIRAGTGISYEQYF.

The J gene is TRBJ1-1, the V gene TRBV9; D possibly corresponds to TRBD1 (5 bases). From germline, CDR1 is SGDLS and CDR2 YYNGEE. Trimming shortened V by 1 base and J by 7 bases, and 14 bases separated the two germline ends. The CDR3 is 14 residues long. The CDR3 is CASSVRGGADEAFF. DNA for the CDR3: TGTGCCAGCAGCGTAAGGGGAGGGGCGGATGAAGCTTTCTTT.

This clone was seen a few times. The chain links TRBV6-5 to TRBJ1-1; no clear D. CDR1 and CDR2 (germline): MNHEY, SVGAGI. Between the trimmed V and J ends, which lost 5 bases and 11 bases, there was a span of 9 bases. The CDR3 covers 10 residues. CDR3 bases: TGTGCCAGCAGTCTCGGTCGCGCTTTCTTT. This encodes CASSLGRAFF.

J is TRBJ2-1 and V is TRBV15, with TRBD2 identical over 9 bases. Per germline, CDR1 LNHNV and CDR2 YYDKDF (reference sequence). The CDR3 is made up of 16 amino acids. J was trimmed by 8 bases and V by 9 bases; bases with no gene match: 17. CDR3: CATLSKRGDPKDEQFF. Written as DNA, the CDR3 is TGTGCCACTTTATCAAAGCGGGGGGACCCTAAGGATGAGCAGTTCTTC.

The chain combines TRBV5-5 with TRBJ1-2; 7 nucleotides line up with TRBD1. The J segment lost 8 bases and the V segment lost 1 base, leaving 5 bases of the junction unmatched. The CDR3 runs to 13 residues. Germline assignment: CDR1 SGHKS and CDR2 YYEKEE (reference sequence). The CDR3 bases are TGTGCCAGCAGCTTGCCAGGGGGTGGAGGCTACACCTTC. Encoded protein: CASSLPGGGGYTF.

In this sample, this clone turned up a few times. The J gene is TRBJ2-7, the V gene TRBV19; TRBD1 agrees at 7 bases. Germline CDR1 LNHDA, CDR2 SQIVND (reference sequence). The CDR3 consists of 13 residues. Trimming took 7 bases from V and 5 from J; bases not matched to a gene: 8. The CDR3 nucleotides are TGTGCCAGTACTTCCGGGACAGCCCACGAGCAGTACTTC. Protein sequence: CASTSGTAHEQYF.

CDR3 sequence: CASAVGQIYEQYF. CDR3 in DNA: TGTGCCAGCGCCGTTGGACAGATCTACGAGCAGTACTTC. The chain links TRBV25-1 to TRBJ2-7; a possible D gene is TRBD1 (6 bases). CDR1 and CDR2 from the germline V gene are MGHDK and SYGVNS. Trimming removed 8 bases from V and 3 bases from J, with 14 bases in between. CDR3 length: 13 amino acids.

The chain combines TRBV6-6 with TRBJ1-2, with 8 positions matching TRBD1. From germline, CDR1 is MNHNY and CDR2 SVGAGI (reference sequence). The CDR3 runs 15 residues. J was trimmed by 2 bases and V by 5 bases; bases with no gene match: 7. Written as DNA, the CDR3 is TGTGCCAGCAGTAATCCGACAGGGGTGAACTATGGCTACACCTTC. The encoded protein is CASSNPTGVNYGYTF.

The chain carries TRBV5-1 and TRBJ1-3; D may be TRBD1 (6 bases). Germline CDR1 and CDR2: SGHRS and YFSETQ. V was clipped by 4 bases and J by 2 bases, with 7 bases between them. The CDR3 extends over 13 amino acids. The CDR3 DNA follows: TGCGCCAGCAGCGAGGGGGCTGGAAACACCATATATTTT. It codes for CASSEGAGNTIYF.

This chain uses TRBV2 with TRBJ2-5, with TRBD1 matching 9 bases. The CDR3 length is 14 residues. Germline V lookup: CDR1 SNHLY, CDR2 FYNNEI. V was pared by 10 bases and J by 5 bases, with 11 bases of the junction left unmatched. DNA for the CDR3: TGTGCCATAACCGGGACAGGGCCGTGGGAGACCCAGTACTTC. It codes for CAITGTGPWETQYF.

CDR3 loop: CASSPGGETQYF. In DNA form, the CDR3 reads TGTGCCAGCAGCCCGGGTGGGGAGACCCAGTACTTC. The rearrangement uses TRBV5-4 and TRBJ2-5; D uncertain. Trimming pared 4 bases from V and 5 bases from J, leaving 9 bases between. This CDR3 contains 12 residues. Per the germline V gene, CDR1 is SGHNT and CDR2 is YYREEE (reference sequence).

The rearrangement joins TRBV27 to TRBJ2-1; 9 nucleotides line up with TRBD1. V lost 5 bases to trimming and J lost 14 bases; unmatched junction nucleotides: 7. CDR1 MNHEY and CDR2 SMNVEV come from the germline V gene (reference sequence). There are 12 residues in the CDR3. The CDR3 spells CASSLTGGTKFF. CDR3 bases: TGTGCCAGCAGTCTTACAGGGGGCACTAAGTTCTTC.